Shown below are 16 T cell receptor beta chains from a single sample sequenced in a study of T cell repertoires in cytomegalovirus infection. TCRdb used MiXCR to reprocess the reads, holding one entry per CDR3 protein. The sample holds 700,000 to 950,000 distinct CDR3 sequences, 32% seen once. The antigens for these receptors are not known. The source material was cultured CD8+ T cells from PBMCs, sampled from culture after CMV antigen stimulation. These receptor sequences come from a human donor in good health (CMV status not recorded). Some clones in this sample may be carry-over from other donors' samples.

The genes are TRBV28 and TRBJ1-1, with a possible D match to TRBD1 (6 bases). Trimming cost V 5 bases and J 1 base, with 11 bases left between them. Per the germline V gene, CDR1 is MDHEN and CDR2 is SYDVKM. This CDR3 is built from 14 residues. The CDR3 sequence is CASSPIQGNTEAFF. The CDR3, as DNA: TGTGCCAGCAGTCCCATACAGGGGAACACTGAAGCTTTCTTT.

The chain employs TRBV6-5 and TRBJ1-4; TRBD1 agrees at 7 bases. V gave up 7 bases and J gave up 1 base; unmatched junction bases: 6. CDR1 and CDR2 (germline): MNHEY, SVGAGI. The CDR3 has 15 amino acids. The CDR3: CASKTGIVTNEKLFF. The CDR3 DNA sequence: TGTGCCAGCAAGACAGGGATAGTAACTAATGAAAAACTGTTTTTT.

This clonotype has only a few counts. CDR3 sequence: CASRLRQASSYNEQFF. The CDR3 DNA is TGTGCCAGCAGACTCCGACAGGCTAGCTCCTACAATGAGCAGTTCTTC. The chain recombines TRBV6-1 with TRBJ2-1; perhaps TRBD1 as D (6 bases). The CDR3 consists of 16 residues. Germline loops: CDR1 MNHNS, CDR2 SASEGT. The ends were cut back, 6 bases at V and 0 bases at J, with 15 bases in the middle.

This clonotype was seen more than once but under ten times. This chain connects TRBV6-2 or TRBV6-3 to TRBJ2-7; perhaps D is TRBD1 or TRBD2 (5 bases each). In germline, CDR1 is MNHEY, CDR2 SVGEGT. The germline V and J ends were trimmed by 0 bases and 1 base, with 13 bases remaining between them. CDR3 size: 16 residues. CDR3 DNA sequence: TGTGCCAGCAGTTACTCCCGGGACGGGGTATCCTACGAGCAGTACTTC. Translating gives CASSYSRDGVSYEQYF.

J is TRBJ2-5 and V is TRBV19, with D unresolved. The CDR3 loop spans 13 amino acids. The germline V gene encodes CDR1 LNHDA and CDR2 SQIVND (reference sequence). Trimming stripped 3 bases from V and 1 base from J, with 6 bases between. CDR3 nucleotide sequence: TGTGCCAGTAGTATGCCCCTCCAAGAGACCCAGTACTTC. Its protein product is CASSMPLQETQYF.

Details on this clonotype: A read error may account for a junction end that differs from germline. This sequence joins TRBV6-5 and TRBJ2-2, with D possibly TRBD2 on 7 matching bases. Germline CDR1 MNHEY, CDR2 SVGAGI. This CDR3 spans 14 amino acids. The CDR3, as DNA: TGTGTCAGCAAGGGGGGGCCGAACACCGGGGAGCTGTTTTTT. This translates into CVSKGGPNTGELFF.

This clonotype was detected only a few times. The V gene is TRBV7-9, the J gene TRBJ2-1, with 10 bases aligning to TRBD1. This CDR3 region has 14 residues. The germline gives CDR1 SEHNR, CDR2 FQNEAQ (reference sequence). The ends lost 4 bases at V and 6 bases at J; junction bases unmatched: 3. The CDR3 reads CASSSGQGGNEQFF. CDR3 DNA: TGTGCCAGCAGCTCCGGACAGGGGGGCAATGAGCAGTTCTTC.

V is TRBV19 and J is TRBJ1-2; D is ambiguous. The CDR3 covers 13 residues. Trimming removed 4 bases from V and 4 bases from J, with 10 bases in between. From germline, CDR1 is LNHDA and CDR2 SQIVND (reference sequence). The CDR3 nucleotides are TGTGCCAGTAGTAGTACAGCAAGCTATGGCTACACCTTC. This gives the protein CASSSTASYGYTF.

The chain joins TRBV4-1 to TRBJ2-7, with 9 bases fitting TRBD1. The CDR3 is made up of 16 amino acids. With V trimmed by 4 bases and J by 5 bases, 12 bases remained unmatched. Germline V gives CDR1 MGHRA, CDR2 YSYEKL. The CDR3 protein is CASSLDARTGVDEQYF. The CDR3 DNA sequence: TGCGCCAGCAGCCTTGATGCCCGGACAGGGGTGGACGAGCAGTACTTC.

A single count supports this clonotype. The gene calls are TRBV19 and TRBJ1-5, with D possibly being TRBD1 (6 bases). The CDR3 sequence is 14 residues long. Looked up from germline, CDR1 is LNHDA and CDR2 is SQIVND (reference sequence). Between the trimmed V and J ends, which lost 5 bases and 3 bases, there was a span of 11 bases. The CDR3 sequence is CASSYGQFNQPQHF. The CDR3 nucleotides are TGTGCCAGTAGTTACGGACAGTTCAATCAGCCCCAGCATTTT.

Notes on this clonotype: This clone may be a read error of a much larger clone one base away. The V gene is TRBV6-4, the J gene TRBJ2-2; D gene ambiguous. The CDR3 is 13 amino acids. In germline, CDR1 is MRHNA, CDR2 SNTAGT. V was trimmed by 2 bases and J by 3 bases, leaving 4 bases between them. The CDR3 protein is CASSDGYTGELFF. The CDR3 DNA sequence: TGTGCCAGCAGTGACGGGTACACCGGGGAGCTGTTTTTT.

For this clonotype: A much larger clone differs by one base, so this may be a read error. The V gene is TRBV12-3 or TRBV12-4, the J gene TRBJ2-3; D not resolved. This CDR3 contains 15 residues. Written as DNA, the CDR3 is TGTGCCAGCAGTTTGGGATACCAGAGCATAGATACGCAGTATTTT. This gives the protein CASSLGYQSIDTQYF.

This clonotype has more than one count but fewer than ten. V is TRBV7-6 and J is TRBJ1-1; 7 positions match TRBD1. J was trimmed by 8 bases and V by 0 bases; bases with no gene match: 27. Germline V gives CDR1 SGHVS, CDR2 FNYEAQ. There are 21 residues in the CDR3. In nucleotides, the CDR3 is TGTGCCAGCAGCTTAGCTAGGGGGCACCCTCTAAGTCCGAATGACCGGTACGAAGCTTTCTTT. Translation gives CASSLARGHPLSPNDRYEAFF.

With respect to this clonotype: One junction end does not reproduce the germline sequence, and a read error may be involved. The V and J genes are TRBV12-3 or TRBV12-4 and TRBJ1-2, with a tentative D call TRBD1 (6 bases). This CDR3 has 14 residues. The CDR3 coding sequence is TGTGACAGCAGTAGTCAGGGGCAGGCTCGCGGCTACACCTTC. It yields the protein CDSSSQGQARGYTF.

With regard to this clonotype: Possible read error: a much larger clone is one base away. The chain links TRBV7-8 to TRBJ1-5, with a tentative D call TRBD1 (6 bases). The CDR3 extends over 15 amino acids. Germline V CDR1 and CDR2: SGHVS, FQNEAQ. The CDR3 spells CVSSWSGTRNQPQHF. The CDR3 bases are TGTGTCAGCAGCTGGTCCGGGACACGCAATCAGCCCCAGCATTTT.

This clonotype showed up just a few times. The CDR3 nucleotides read TGCGCCAGCAGCCAAAGCGGGGCCTCCTACGAGCAGTACGTC. This codes for CASSQSGASYEQYV. V gene TRBV4-1 combines with J gene TRBJ2-7; TRBD2 matches 7 bases. Germline V CDR1 and CDR2: MGHRA, YSYEKL. This CDR3 region has 14 residues. The J segment lost 0 bases and the V segment lost 2 bases, leaving 1 base of the junction unmatched.